The 32 T cell receptor beta chains below were found in one sample sequenced in a study of shared clonotypes between healthy human individuals. The protocol was immunoSEQ multiplex PCR, while the TCRdb copy is restricted to in-frame clones and leaves out a portion. The table lists roughly 2,000,000 clones, approximately 94% of them singletons, with approximately 1.2% in the top ten. Cells designated naive CD8 were CD45RO-negative and were positively selected for CCR7, with terminally differentiated effector memory CD45RA+ cells excluded. Source material: naive CD8+ T cells sorted from blood. The source is a man aged 18 to 29 in good health.

The chain is built from TRBV5-4 and TRBJ2-7; 14 bases match TRBD2. CDR1 and CDR2 from the germline V gene are SGHNT and YYREEE (reference sequence). With V trimmed by 1 base and J by 0 bases, 6 bases remained unmatched. The CDR3 runs to 18 residues. CDR3 protein: CASSLTGTSGGSSYEQYF. As DNA, the CDR3 is TGTGCCAGCAGCTTGACCGGGACTAGCGGGGGAAGCTCCTACGAGCAGTACTTC.

V and J are TRBV2 and TRBJ1-1; D may be TRBD1 (5 bases). The V gene lost 3 bases and the J gene lost 1 base, with 6 bases spanning the gap. The CDR3 is made up of 13 amino acids. Per germline, CDR1 SNHLY and CDR2 FYNNEI. The CDR3 nucleotides are TGTGCCAGCAGTGATGGACAGAACACTGAAGCTTTCTTT. It encodes CASSDGQNTEAFF.

This clone was recorded once. The chain employs TRBV7-8 and TRBJ2-7; D is unclear. The CDR3 sequence is 13 residues long. CDR1 and CDR2 from the germline V gene are SGHVS and FQNEAQ. The germline V and J ends were trimmed by 5 bases and 5 bases, with 13 bases remaining between them. The CDR3, as DNA: TGTGCCAGCAGCCCGCCCCTCCGCCACGAGCAGTACTTC. It translates to CASSPPLRHEQYF. The full variable domain, with the rest looked up from reference TRBV7-8 and TRBJ2-7, is GAGVSQSPRYKVAKRGQDVALRCDPISGHVSLFWYQQALGQGPEFLTYFQNEAQLDKSGLPSDRFFAERPEGSVSTLKIQRTQQEDSAVYLCASSPPLRHEQYFGPGTRLTVT.

The rearrangement links TRBV27 to TRBJ2-7, with 10 bases that match TRBD1. This CDR3 region has 14 residues. V was pared by 3 bases and J by 5 bases, with 4 bases of the junction left unmatched. Germline V gene data show CDR1 as MNHEY and CDR2 as SMNVEV (reference sequence). The CDR3 DNA sequence: TGTGCCAGCAGTTTGGGGACAGGGGAACACGAGCAGTACTTC. This gives the protein CASSLGTGEHEQYF.

This sequence joins TRBV25-1 and TRBJ2-1; no definite D call. V gave up 3 bases and J gave up 4 bases, with 13 bases separating them. There are 15 residues in the CDR3. The germline CDR1 and CDR2 sequences are MGHDK and SYGVNS. The CDR3 spells CASSDQRGSYNEQFF. The CDR3 DNA reads TGTGCCAGCAGTGACCAAAGAGGCAGTTACAATGAGCAGTTCTTC.

The chain uses TRBV28 and TRBJ2-5; TRBD2 agrees at 12 bases. Unmatched junction bases numbered 5, after V lost 5 bases and J lost 1 base. CDR3 size: 16 residues. Germline V gives CDR1 MDHEN, CDR2 SYDVKM. The CDR3 reads CASSGGLAGPQETQYF. The CDR3 bases are TGTGCCAGCAGTGGGGGACTAGCGGGCCCCCAAGAGACCCAGTACTTC.

The chain is built from TRBV12-2 and TRBJ1-5. TRBV12-2 is a listed pseudogene. The CDR3 spans 16 residues. This CDR3 reads CASRLAIRVLDQPQHF. The DNA for the CDR3 is TGTGCAAGTCGCTTAGCGATTAGGGTTTTGGATCAGCCCCAGCATTTT.

J is TRBJ2-2 and V is TRBV30; D may be TRBD2 (5 bases). From germline, CDR1 is GTSNPN and CDR2 SVGIG (reference sequence). V was shortened by 4 bases and J by 3 bases, with 6 bases between the two germline ends. The CDR3 is 12 residues long. CDR3 residues: CAWTEDTGELFF. The CDR3 DNA is TGTGCCTGGACGGAGGACACCGGGGAGCTGTTTTTT. The full variable domain, with the rest looked up from reference TRBV30 and TRBJ2-2, is SQTIHQWPATLVQPVGSPLSLECTVEGTSNPNLYWYRQAAGRGLQLLFYSVGIGQISSEVPQNLSASRPQDRQFILSSKKLLLSDSGFYLCAWTEDTGELFFGEGSRLTVL.

The V and J genes are TRBV28 and TRBJ1-1; tentative D call: TRBD1 (6 bases). This CDR3 contains 15 residues. Trimming removed 3 bases from V and 5 bases from J, with 16 bases in between. Germline CDR1 is MDHEN and CDR2 is SYDVKM. CDR3 amino acids: CASSFWTVLGTEAFF. CDR3 in DNA: TGTGCCAGCAGTTTCTGGACAGTCTTGGGTACTGAAGCTTTCTTT.

The gene calls are TRBV7-9 and TRBJ1-3, with 7 bases that match TRBD1. The germline V gene has CDR1 SEHNR and CDR2 FQNEAQ (reference sequence). V dropped 7 bases and J dropped 0; count of bases not matched to a gene: 6. The CDR3 length is 15 residues. CDR3 amino acids: CASKRDSTSGNTIYF. The CDR3, as DNA: TGTGCCAGCAAGAGGGACAGCACCTCTGGAAACACCATATATTTT. The full variable domain, its missing parts supplied by reference TRBV7-9 and TRBJ1-3, is DTGVSQNPRHKITKRGQNVTFRCDPISEHNRLYWYRQTLGQGPEFLTYFQNEAQLEKSRLLSDRFSAERPKGSFSTLEIQRTEQGDSAMYLCASKRDSTSGNTIYFGEGSWLTVV.

The CDR3, as DNA: TGTGCCAGCAGCTCCAGGACTGATCAAGAGACCCAGTACTTC. Protein product: CASSSRTDQETQYF. The genes are TRBV7-9 and TRBJ2-5; a possible D gene is TRBD2 (5 bases). This CDR3 comprises 14 residues. The germline V gene encodes CDR1 SEHNR and CDR2 FQNEAQ (reference sequence). With 4 bases removed from V and 2 bases from J, the gap between germline ends came to 11 bases. The full variable domain, rest sourced from reference TRBV7-9 and TRBJ2-5, is DTGVSQNPRHKITKRGQNVTFRCDPISEHNRLYWYRQTLGQGPEFLTYFQNEAQLEKSRLLSDRFSAERPKGSFSTLEIQRTEQGDSAMYLCASSSRTDQETQYFGPGTRLLVL.

CDR3 DNA: TGTGCCAGCAGCTACTCCGGGACATTGTACTACGAGCAGTACTTC. The encoded protein is CASSYSGTLYYEQYF. The chain employs TRBV5-5 and TRBJ2-7; D is possibly TRBD1 (6 bases). Germline CDR1 is SGHKS and CDR2 is YYEKEE (reference sequence). The V end was cut by 3 bases, the J end by 3 bases, with 16 bases between. The CDR3 has 15 residues.

The J gene is TRBJ2-7, the V gene TRBV27; 8 nucleotides agree with TRBD2. V gave up 4 bases and J gave up 7 bases; unmatched junction bases: 12. Germline assignment: CDR1 MNHEY and CDR2 SMNVEV (reference sequence). The CDR3 length is 15 residues. CDR3 DNA sequence: TGTGCCAGCAGTTCAGGGGCGGGGGGCAGAGGAGAGCAGTACTTC. Protein: CASSSGAGGRGEQYF.

The chain employs TRBV4-2 and TRBJ2-1, with 10 bases identical to TRBD2. This CDR3 is 16 amino acids long. V was clipped by 2 bases and J by 5 bases; unmatched bases: 6. Germline V gives CDR1 LGHNA, CDR2 YNFKEQ. CDR3 in amino acids: CASSQLTSGVNNEQFF. The CDR3 DNA reads TGTGCCAGCAGCCAATTAACTAGCGGGGTTAACAATGAGCAGTTCTTC.

The chain has TRBV7-9 and TRBJ2-2; the match to TRBD1 covers 9 bases. This CDR3 comprises 19 residues. V lost 0 bases, J lost 6 bases, and 14 bases stayed unmatched. CDR1 is SEHNR, CDR2 FQNEAQ, per germline (reference sequence). CDR3 sequence reads: CASSLAGQGPPFWPGELFF. In DNA form, the CDR3 reads TGTGCCAGCAGCTTAGCCGGACAGGGGCCCCCTTTTTGGCCCGGGGAGCTGTTTTTT.

V gene TRBV5-6 combines with J gene TRBJ2-7; 7 bases agree with TRBD1. This CDR3 has 13 amino acids. With V trimmed by 5 bases and J by 5 bases, 7 bases remained unmatched. Germline V gene lookup returns CDR1 SGHDT and CDR2 YYEEEE. This CDR3 is CASRPQGVDEQYF. The DNA for the CDR3 is TGTGCCAGCAGGCCTCAGGGGGTGGACGAGCAGTACTTC.

This rearrangement joins TRBV27 to TRBJ1-5; D perhaps matches TRBD1 (6 bases). This CDR3 region has 20 residues. CDR1 and CDR2 from the germline V gene are MNHEY and SMNVEV (reference sequence). Trimming shortened V by 1 base and J by 0 bases, and 22 bases separated the two germline ends. The CDR3: CASSLYLIGPQGYSNQPQHF. The CDR3 DNA reads as TGTGCCAGCAGTTTATACCTTATTGGCCCACAGGGTTATAGCAATCAGCCCCAGCATTTT.

The chain combines TRBV19 with TRBJ1-2, with D possibly TRBD1 on 5 matching bases. Trimming took 5 bases from V and 7 from J, leaving 20 bases between them. CDR1 and CDR2 from the germline V gene are LNHDA and SQIVND (reference sequence). The CDR3 has 15 residues. CDR3 nucleotides: TGTGCCAGTAGTTATCTAATCCAGGGAGGGCCTGGCTACACCTTC. Translation gives CASSYLIQGGPGYTF. Full variable domain (missing parts from reference TRBV19 and TRBJ1-2): DGGITQSPKYLFRKEGQNVTLSCEQNLNHDAMYWYRQDPGQGLRLIYYSQIVNDFQKGDIAEGYSVSREKKESFPLTVTSAQKNPTAFYLCASSYLIQGGPGYTFGSGTRLTVV.

The chain employs TRBV7-9 and TRBJ2-4; D call uncertain. Deletions cut 8 bases from V and 9 bases from J, with 29 bases between. The CDR3 totals 17 residues. Looked up from germline, CDR1 is SEHNR and CDR2 is FQNEAQ (reference sequence). DNA of the CDR3: TGTGCCAGCGGCTCGTGGGTCGCACCAGATAAATCGAGCATTCAGTACTTC. Its protein is CASGSWVAPDKSSIQYF. The complete variable domain, with remaining parts taken from reference TRBV7-9 and TRBJ2-4, reads DTGVSQNPRHKITKRGQNVTFRCDPISEHNRLYWYRQTLGQGPEFLTYFQNEAQLEKSRLLSDRFSAERPKGSFSTLEIQRTEQGDSAMYLCASGSWVAPDKSSIQYFGAGTRLSVL.

V is TRBV19 and J is TRBJ2-3, with TRBD1 matching 7 bases. The ends lost 2 bases at V and 4 bases at J; junction bases unmatched: 6. CDR1 and CDR2 (germline): LNHDA, SQIVND (reference sequence). The CDR3 spans 15 residues. The DNA of the CDR3 is TGTGCCAGTAGTATATCGGCAGGGGGATCAGATACGCAGTATTTT. It codes for CASSISAGGSDTQYF.

V usage is TRBV4-1 and J usage is TRBJ2-7; the match to TRBD1 covers 9 bases. The CDR3 contains 17 residues. Germline assignment: CDR1 MGHRA and CDR2 YSYEKL. The junction had 11 bases not matched to a gene; V was cut back by 4 bases and J by 1 base. This CDR3 is CASSLSRRTGESYEQYF. The CDR3 DNA is TGCGCCAGCAGCCTCTCTAGAAGGACAGGGGAATCCTACGAGCAGTACTTC.

The rearrangement joins TRBV6-6 to TRBJ2-1; 11 bases are a match to TRBD2. CDR3 length: 14 amino acids. V lost 9 bases, J lost 2 bases, and 3 bases stayed unmatched. CDR1 is MNHNY, CDR2 SVGAGI, per germline (reference sequence). The CDR3 coding sequence is TGTGCCAGTATGACTAGCGGGACCTACAATGAGCAGTTCTTC. This gives the protein CASMTSGTYNEQFF.

The V call is TRBV7-6, the J call TRBJ1-1; 9 bases are shared with TRBD1. The length of the CDR3 is 15 residues. In germline, CDR1 is SGHVS, CDR2 FNYEAQ. After removal of 5 bases from V and 5 bases from J, the junction contained 9 bases not matched to a gene. The CDR3, as DNA: TGTGCCAGCAGCGCCGTGACAGGGGGTAGGACTGAAGCTTTCTTT. Amino acid sequence: CASSAVTGGRTEAFF.

The chain has TRBV29-1 and TRBJ2-1; D unresolved. With 3 bases removed from V and 7 bases from J, the gap between germline ends came to 16 bases. Per germline, CDR1 SQVTM and CDR2 ANQGSEA. This CDR3 is 14 amino acids long. The CDR3 nucleotides read TGCAGCGTTGATAGGGAAAATTTTTTGAATGAGCAGTTCTTC. Protein product: CSVDRENFLNEQFF.

The chain employs TRBV6-5 and TRBJ2-7; D remains ambiguous. Germline V gene data show CDR1 as MNHEY and CDR2 as SVGAGI. The CDR3 sequence is 13 residues long. V lost 0 bases to trimming and J lost 5 bases, with 8 bases between them. This CDR3 is CASSYSGLNEQYF. CDR3 sequence (DNA): TGTGCCAGCAGTTACTCGGGCCTAAACGAGCAGTACTTC.

The sample holds a few counts of this clone. This chain links TRBV13 with TRBJ2-7; D is unclear. The CDR3 loop spans 13 amino acids. The V gene lost 0 bases and the J gene lost 2 bases, with 5 bases spanning the gap. The V gene's germline CDR1 is PRHDT and CDR2 FYEKMQ (reference sequence). CDR3 sequence reads: CASSLGGTYEQYF. CDR3 DNA sequence: TGTGCCAGCAGCTTAGGCGGAACCTACGAGCAGTACTTC. The full variable domain, its missing parts supplied by reference TRBV13 and TRBJ2-7, is AAGVIQSPRHLIKEKRETATLKCYPIPRHDTVYWYQQGPGQDPQFLISFYEKMQSDKGSIPDRFSAQQFSDYHSELNMSSLELGDSALYFCASSLGGTYEQYFGPGTRLTVT.

The chain has TRBV4-3 and TRBJ1-2, with 9 bases matching TRBD1. This CDR3 comprises 14 residues. The V and J ends lost 6 bases and 2 bases, in that order; junction bases with no gene match: 4. The germline CDR1 and CDR2 sequences are LGHNA and YSLEER. The CDR3 sequence is CASSPTGGNYGYTF. CDR3 nucleotides: TGCGCCAGCAGTCCTACAGGGGGCAACTATGGCTACACCTTC.

A word on this clone: At one boundary the junction diverges from the germline segment, which might be a read error. The chain links TRBV29-1 to TRBJ2-7; D unresolved. Germline CDR1 is SQVTM and CDR2 is ANQGSEA. The CDR3 spans 9 residues. The CDR3 DNA reads as TGCAGCGCGCGGATTCGGCGCAGGTTC. This codes for CSARIRRRF.

V is TRBV7-9 and J is TRBJ2-3; D is unclear. Between the trimmed V and J ends, which lost 2 bases and 5 bases, there was a span of 20 bases. This CDR3 spans 17 amino acids. Per the germline V gene, CDR1 is SEHNR and CDR2 is FQNEAQ (reference sequence). In DNA form, the CDR3 reads TGTGCCAGCAGCTTAAGTACTGGCTGGGTTGAGGAAGATACGCAGTATTTT. Amino acid sequence: CASSLSTGWVEEDTQYF. The whole variable domain, remainder taken from reference TRBV7-9 and TRBJ2-3, is DTGVSQNPRHKITKRGQNVTFRCDPISEHNRLYWYRQTLGQGPEFLTYFQNEAQLEKSRLLSDRFSAERPKGSFSTLEIQRTEQGDSAMYLCASSLSTGWVEEDTQYFGPGTRLTVL.

The chain has TRBV5-6 and TRBJ2-7, with 8 positions matching TRBD1. Trimming took 1 base from V and 3 from J; bases not matched to a gene: 9. CDR1 SGHDT and CDR2 YYEEEE come from the germline V gene. This CDR3 comprises 16 residues. This CDR3 is CASSLFWTGYGYEQYF. DNA of the CDR3: TGTGCCAGCAGCTTGTTCTGGACAGGGTACGGCTACGAGCAGTACTTC.

The rearrangement links TRBV4-1 to TRBJ2-7, with 10 bases fitting TRBD2. The CDR3 is 16 amino acids. From germline, CDR1 is MGHRA and CDR2 YSYEKL. The V gene end was trimmed by 4 bases and the J gene end by 3 bases; junction bases not matched to a gene: 9. The CDR3 here is CASSLSGLALGYEQYF. For the CDR3, the DNA is TGCGCCAGCAGCCTTTCGGGACTAGCGCTTGGCTACGAGCAGTACTTC.

This clone was recorded only once. The rearrangement uses TRBV4-2 and TRBJ2-1; TRBD2 might be the D (5 bases). The germline V gene has CDR1 LGHNA and CDR2 YNFKEQ. The CDR3 covers 14 residues. Between the trimmed V and J ends, which lost 1 base and 8 bases, there was a span of 12 bases. CDR3 sequence: CASSQGAEIDEQFF. The CDR3 DNA sequence: TGTGCCAGCAGCCAAGGAGCGGAGATAGATGAGCAGTTCTTC.